These 26 T cell receptor beta chains share one sample of origin, sequenced in a study of T cell responses to AZD1222 COVID-19 vaccine (dated by TCRdb to about 2021). The time point label, read with the paper, signifies: about 28 days (+/-7) after the second vaccine dose. Receptor amplification or capture employed the immunoSEQ multiplex PCR assay. TCRdb re-hosts the immuneACCESS table, in-frame sequences only. Its copies lack some clones; in the studies checked, an unresolved V gene accounts for under half of them, and the cause for the rest is not known. This sample has more than 55,000 clones in its table, and 70% to 80% of those were observed once. Together, the top ten hold around 3.5% of the sample. This specimen consisted of peripheral blood, obtained 28 days after the second AZD1222 dose. All receptors derive from an adult who received the AZD1222 COVID-19 vaccine.

This clone has a handful of counts. This sequence joins TRBV28 and TRBJ2-6; possibly TRBD1 or TRBD2 for D (6 bases each). Germline assignment: CDR1 MDHEN and CDR2 SYDVKM. The CDR3 is made up of 16 amino acids. V was cut by 7 bases and J by 0 bases, with 13 bases left in between. The CDR3 sequence is CASKKGGSSGANVLTF. CDR3 bases: TGTGCCAGCAAAAAGGGGGGATCCTCTGGGGCCAACGTCCTGACTTTC.

The CDR3 loop reads CASSSGTGPYNEQFF. DNA for the CDR3: TGTGCCAGCAGCTCCGGGACAGGGCCCTACAATGAGCAGTTCTTC. The chain employs TRBV7-8 and TRBJ2-1, with 9 bases fitting TRBD1. Germline CDR1 reads SGHVS; CDR2 reads FQNEAQ. The CDR3 is 15 residues long. After removal of 4 bases from V and 2 bases from J, the junction contained 3 bases not matched to a gene.

The V gene is TRBV2, the J gene TRBJ1-2; the match to TRBD1 covers 8 bases. Germline CDR1 reads SNHLY; CDR2 reads FYNNEI. The CDR3 contains 14 residues. V was pared by 8 bases and J by 5 bases, with 10 bases of the junction left unmatched. This CDR3 is CASDYYGQGYGYTF. In nucleotides, the CDR3 is TGTGCCAGCGACTACTATGGACAGGGTTATGGCTACACCTTC.

The V gene is TRBV28, the J gene TRBJ2-7; no clear D. The CDR3 runs to 11 residues. Deletions cut 7 bases from V and 7 bases from J, with 11 bases between. The germline gives CDR1 MDHEN, CDR2 SYDVKM. CDR3 nucleotide sequence: TGTGCCAGCATGTCCCCTAGGGAGCAGTACTTC. It specifies CASMSPREQYF.

V gene TRBV4-2 combines with J gene TRBJ2-5; D possibly corresponds to TRBD2 (7 bases). Deletions cut 0 bases from V and 1 base from J, with 12 bases between. The CDR3 spans 16 residues. The germline V gene has CDR1 LGHNA and CDR2 YNFKEQ. CDR3 nucleotide sequence: TGTGCCAGCAGCCAAGATTATAGGGGGGGCCAAGAGACCCAGTACTTC. This codes for CASSQDYRGGQETQYF.

The chain carries TRBV28 and TRBJ1-5; D not resolved. Per the germline V gene, CDR1 is MDHEN and CDR2 is SYDVKM. The CDR3 has 17 residues. Trimming stripped 6 bases from V and 0 bases from J, with 18 bases between. The CDR3 DNA reads as TGTGCCAGCAGGCCGACGAACATGCTTGATAGCAATCAGCCCCAGCATTTT. Translated: CASRPTNMLDSNQPQHF.

The chain employs TRBV15 and TRBJ2-1, with TRBD1 identical over 9 bases. V shed 9 bases, J shed 7 bases, and the junction held 10 bases outside the gene matches. Per germline, CDR1 LNHNV and CDR2 YYDKDF (reference sequence). This CDR3 is built from 14 residues. The CDR3 region is CATGAGQGANEQFF. The CDR3 nucleotides are TGTGCCACGGGAGCGGGACAGGGTGCGAATGAGCAGTTCTTC. Using reference TRBV15 and TRBJ2-1 for the parts outside the CDR3, the full variable domain is DAMVIQNPRYQVTQFGKPVTLSCSQTLNHNVMYWYQQKSSQAPKLLFHYYDKDFNNEADTPDNFQSRRPNTSFCFLDIRSPGLGDTAMYLCATGAGQGANEQFFGPGTRLTVL.

This clone was counted a few times. The rearrangement joins TRBV6-5 to TRBJ1-5, with D perhaps matching TRBD1 (5 bases). CDR1 and CDR2 from the germline V gene are MNHEY and SVGAGI. This CDR3 is built from 13 residues. The V end lost 5 bases, the J end lost 4 bases, and 9 bases lay between the germline ends. The CDR3 bases are TGTGCCAGCAGTCTTCAGGGAAATCAGCCCCAGCATTTT. As protein: CASSLQGNQPQHF.

The gene calls are TRBV6-5 and TRBJ1-1; 8 bases match TRBD1. This CDR3 contains 14 residues. With V trimmed by 4 bases and J by 4 bases, 5 bases remained unmatched. Per the germline V gene, CDR1 is MNHEY and CDR2 is SVGAGI. The CDR3 loop reads CASSSTGGVTEAFF. CDR3 nucleotides: TGTGCCAGCAGTTCCACAGGGGGAGTCACTGAAGCTTTCTTT.

The CDR3: CASGLLQETQYF. In DNA form, the CDR3 reads TGTGCCAGCGGTCTCCTCCAAGAGACCCAGTACTTC. The chain uses TRBV2 and TRBJ2-5; D gene ambiguous. The CDR3 extends over 12 amino acids. Germline V gene sequence: CDR1 SNHLY, CDR2 FYNNEI. Trimming left V 8 bases short and J 1 base short, with 8 bases between.

V and J are TRBV7-9 and TRBJ2-5, with D possibly TRBD2 on 6 matching bases. Trimming took 5 bases from V and 5 from J, leaving 15 bases between them. The CDR3 covers 14 residues. Germline V lookup: CDR1 SEHNR, CDR2 FQNEAQ (reference sequence). For the CDR3, the DNA is TGTGCCAGCAGCCCGGGACTCCAAACGGAGACCCAGTACTTC. This encodes CASSPGLQTETQYF.

The chain joins TRBV28 to TRBJ1-6, with D possibly being TRBD1 (5 bases). With 6 bases removed from V and 4 bases from J, the gap between germline ends came to 10 bases. Germline CDR1 is MDHEN and CDR2 is SYDVKM. The CDR3 has 14 amino acids. The CDR3 loop is CASSPDSYNSPLHF. The DNA of the CDR3 is TGTGCCAGCAGCCCAGACAGTTATAATTCACCCCTCCACTTT.

V is TRBV2 and J is TRBJ2-3; 13 nucleotides match TRBD2. V lost 8 bases to trimming and J lost 0 bases; unmatched junction nucleotides: 11. Germline assignment: CDR1 SNHLY and CDR2 FYNNEI. The CDR3 contains 18 residues. CDR3 region: CASGGGLAGLASTDTQYF. CDR3 DNA sequence: TGTGCCAGCGGAGGGGGACTAGCGGGGCTTGCTAGCACAGATACGCAGTATTTT.

The chain employs TRBV12-3 or TRBV12-4 and TRBJ1-1; unclear D gene. V was clipped by 3 bases and J by 5 bases, with 7 bases between them. This CDR3 has 12 amino acids. In DNA form, the CDR3 reads TGTGCCAGCAGTTTGGTCCCGACTGAAGCTTTCTTT. Amino acids: CASSLVPTEAFF.

The CDR3 region has the DNA TGTGCCAGCAGCAAAGCAGAGAAGGAGAACACTGAAGCTTTCTTT. This sequence encodes CASSKAEKENTEAFF. The V and J genes are TRBV21-1 and TRBJ1-1. TRBV21-1 is recorded as a pseudogene. The CDR3 runs 15 residues.

The chain couples TRBV5-1 to TRBJ2-1, with D perhaps matching TRBD1 (6 bases). V lost 0 bases and J lost 4, with 11 bases in between. The CDR3 has 15 amino acids. Germline values: CDR1 SGHRS, CDR2 YFSETQ. CDR3 in DNA: TGCGCCAGCAGCTTGGAGGGTCAGGGGTACAATGAGCAGTTCTTC. Encoded protein: CASSLEGQGYNEQFF.

The V gene is TRBV7-9, the J gene TRBJ2-1, with D perhaps TRBD2 (5 bases). Per the germline V gene, CDR1 is SEHNR and CDR2 is FQNEAQ (reference sequence). The CDR3 sequence is 15 residues long. Trimming cost V 3 bases and J 2 bases, with 11 bases left between them. The CDR3 is CASSFGDGAYNEQFF. The CDR3 coding sequence is TGTGCCAGCAGCTTCGGGGATGGAGCCTACAATGAGCAGTTCTTC.

This clone was counted only a few times. V usage is TRBV28 and J usage is TRBJ1-2, with D unresolved. The ends were cut back, 6 bases at V and 7 bases at J, with 15 bases in the middle. This CDR3 has 13 amino acids. CDR1 and CDR2 from the germline V gene are MDHEN and SYDVKM. CDR3 residues: CASSLDGRPGYTF. The CDR3 DNA sequence: TGTGCCAGCAGCCTGGACGGGAGGCCTGGCTACACCTTC.

V gene TRBV24-1 combines with J gene TRBJ1-2, with unresolved D. Looked up from germline, CDR1 is KGHDR and CDR2 is SFDVKD. CDR3 size: 13 residues. Trimming took 1 base from V and 5 from J, leaving 7 bases between them. DNA for the CDR3: TGTGCCACCAGTGATTTTCGGCTTTATGGCTACACCTTC. Translation: CATSDFRLYGYTF.

This chain connects TRBV11-2 to TRBJ2-3, with unresolved D. CDR3 size: 15 residues. Trimming removed 3 bases from V and 0 bases from J, with 10 bases in between. Germline V gene data show CDR1 as SGHAT and CDR2 as FQNNGV. The DNA for the CDR3 is TGTGCCAGCAGCTTCGGTTTCGGGAGCACAGATACGCAGTATTTT. The encoded protein is CASSFGFGSTDTQYF.

This rearrangement joins TRBV7-2 to TRBJ1-5; D gene unclear. Deletions cut 7 bases from V and 2 bases from J, with 12 bases between. CDR3 size: 14 residues. Germline CDR1 reads SGHTA; CDR2 reads FQGNSA. The CDR3 is CASTLRDGNQPQHF. CDR3 bases: TGTGCCAGCACCCTGAGGGATGGCAATCAGCCCCAGCATTTT.

CDR3 loop: CASSARTGFSGYTF. The CDR3 DNA is TGTGCCAGCAGCGCCCGGACAGGGTTTAGCGGCTACACCTTC. This rearrangement joins TRBV9 to TRBJ1-2; the match to TRBD1 covers 8 bases. The CDR3 is made up of 14 amino acids. The V segment lost 3 bases and the J segment 8 bases; nucleotides outside the gene matches: 9. The germline gives CDR1 SGDLS, CDR2 YYNGEE.

This clone came up once. The chain employs TRBV7-2 and TRBJ2-4; 7 bases agree with TRBD1. CDR1 is SGHTA, CDR2 FQGNSA, per germline. The CDR3 is 13 residues long. J lost 6 bases, V lost 8 bases, and 7 bases had no gene match. The CDR3 DNA reads as TGTGCCAGCTCGACCGACAGGGTAAACATTCAGTACTTC. Amino acid sequence: CASSTDRVNIQYF.

This clone has just one count. The chain joins TRBV5-1 to TRBJ2-5, with D unclear. Trimming removed 2 bases at V and 5 bases at J, with 10 bases between. Germline V gene lookup returns CDR1 SGHRS and CDR2 YFSETQ. The CDR3 is made up of 13 amino acids. DNA for the CDR3: TGCGCCAGCAGCTTCCGGGCTCAGGAGACCCAGTACTTC. Its protein product is CASSFRAQETQYF.

This clone has only a few counts. The chain has TRBV24-1 and TRBJ1-2; D is perhaps TRBD1 (5 bases). Between the trimmed V and J ends, which lost 1 base and 3 bases, there was a span of 8 bases. This CDR3 comprises 14 residues. Germline V gives CDR1 KGHDR, CDR2 SFDVKD. The CDR3 DNA is TGTGCCACCAGTGATTTCGGGACGGACTATGGCTACACCTTC. Protein product: CATSDFGTDYGYTF.

This clone was observed a few times. The V call is TRBV19, the J call TRBJ2-1, with 12 bases matching TRBD2. With 4 bases clipped from V and 8 bases from J, the junction kept 9 bases outside the gene matches. The CDR3 contains 16 residues. Germline CDR1 reads LNHDA; CDR2 reads SQIVND (reference sequence). CDR3: CASSSPSSGGGHEQFF. The CDR3 DNA reads as TGTGCCAGTAGTAGCCCCTCTAGCGGGGGGGGCCATGAGCAGTTCTTC.